These 5 T cell receptor beta chains were all obtained from the same sample, sequenced in a study of shared clonotypes between healthy human individuals. TCRdb keeps only in-frame clones here, not all; method: immunoSEQ multiplex PCR. The data contain fewer than 1 million clones, around 96% of them singletons. The naive CD8 subset, CD45RO-negative cells positively selected for CCR7, excluded terminally differentiated effector memory CD45RA+ cells. The sample consisted of naive CD8+ T cells sorted from blood. Receptor source: a man aged 30 to 45 in good health.

This clone was counted between two and nine times. The J gene is TRBJ2-7, the V gene TRBV2; D not resolved. Deletions cut 4 bases from V and 2 bases from J, with 9 bases between. The CDR3 length is 13 residues. Germline-derived CDR1 and CDR2 are SNHLY and FYNNEI. The DNA of the CDR3 is TGTGCCAGCAGTGCTGGTCCGACCTACGAGCAGTACTTC. It codes for CASSAGPTYEQYF.

The rearrangement links TRBV6-6 to TRBJ1-2; 8 positions match TRBD1. The CDR3 consists of 13 residues. Germline values: CDR1 MNHNY, CDR2 SVGAGI (reference sequence). V dropped 6 bases and J dropped 8; count of bases not matched to a gene: 8. Here the CDR3 reads CASRTGESRGYTF. CDR3 DNA sequence: TGTGCCAGCAGGACAGGGGAATCTCGGGGCTACACCTTC.

This clone has just one count. The V call is TRBV27, the J call TRBJ2-1; 12 bases align to TRBD2. The germline CDR1 and CDR2 sequences are MNHEY and SMNVEV (reference sequence). The CDR3 covers 15 residues. The V gene end was trimmed by 10 bases and the J gene end by 10 bases; junction bases not matched to a gene: 14. The CDR3 loop is CANNPSTSGRIEQFF. The DNA for the CDR3 is TGTGCCAACAATCCGTCTACTAGCGGGAGGATAGAGCAGTTCTTC.

The CDR3 DNA is TGCGCCAGCAGCCAGCTACATAGCTCCTACAATGAGCAGTTCTTC. Its protein product is CASSQLHSSYNEQFF. This chain links TRBV4-1 with TRBJ2-1; D remains ambiguous. This CDR3 region has 15 residues. Germline V gene sequence: CDR1 MGHRA, CDR2 YSYEKL. V was shortened by 3 bases and J by 0 bases, with 9 bases between the two germline ends.

The rearrangement joins TRBV29-1 to TRBJ2-1, with 8 bases matching TRBD2. The length of the CDR3 is 15 residues. V was pared by 0 bases and J by 6 bases, with 7 bases of the junction left unmatched. In germline, CDR1 is SQVTM, CDR2 ANQGSEA. The CDR3 loop is CSVEDPQRESNEQFF. CDR3 in DNA: TGCAGCGTTGAAGATCCCCAGCGGGAGAGCAATGAGCAGTTCTTC.